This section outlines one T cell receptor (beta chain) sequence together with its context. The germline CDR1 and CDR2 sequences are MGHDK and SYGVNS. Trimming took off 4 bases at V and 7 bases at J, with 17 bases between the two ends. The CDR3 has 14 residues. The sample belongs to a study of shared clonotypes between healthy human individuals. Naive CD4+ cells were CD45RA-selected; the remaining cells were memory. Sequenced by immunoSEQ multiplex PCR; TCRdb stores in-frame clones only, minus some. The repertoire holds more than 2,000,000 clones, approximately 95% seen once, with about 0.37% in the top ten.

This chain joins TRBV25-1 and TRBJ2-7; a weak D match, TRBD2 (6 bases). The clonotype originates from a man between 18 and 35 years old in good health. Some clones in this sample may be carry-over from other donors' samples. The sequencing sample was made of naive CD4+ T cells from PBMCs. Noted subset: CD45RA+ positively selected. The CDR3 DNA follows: TGTGCCAGCAGTGGCCCCGGGACTTCTGATGAGCAGTACTTC. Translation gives CASSGPGTSDEQYF.